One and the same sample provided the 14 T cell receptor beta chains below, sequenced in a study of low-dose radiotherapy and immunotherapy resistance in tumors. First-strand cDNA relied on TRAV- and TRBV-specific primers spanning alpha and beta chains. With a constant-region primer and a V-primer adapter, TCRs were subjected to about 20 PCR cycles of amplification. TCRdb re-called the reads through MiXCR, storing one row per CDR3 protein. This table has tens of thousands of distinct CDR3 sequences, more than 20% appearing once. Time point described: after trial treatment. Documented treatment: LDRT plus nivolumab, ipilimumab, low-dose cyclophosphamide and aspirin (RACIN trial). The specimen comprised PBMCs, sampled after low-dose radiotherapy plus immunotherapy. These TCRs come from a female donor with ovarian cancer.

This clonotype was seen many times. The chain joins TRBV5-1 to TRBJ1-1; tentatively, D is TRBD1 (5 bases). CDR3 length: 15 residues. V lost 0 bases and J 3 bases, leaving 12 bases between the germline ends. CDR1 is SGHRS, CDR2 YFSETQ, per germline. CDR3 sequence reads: CASSLVAGLDTEAFF. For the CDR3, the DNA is TGCGCCAGCAGCTTGGTTGCAGGGTTAGACACTGAAGCTTTCTTT.

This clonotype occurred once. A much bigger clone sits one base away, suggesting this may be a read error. Here the CDR3 reads CASSLGQGPHYKQYF. The CDR3 DNA reads TGTGCCAGCAGCTTGGGACAGGGACCTCACTACAAGCAGTACTTC. The genes are TRBV7-2 and TRBJ2-7; 9 positions agree with TRBD1. The CDR3 is 15 residues long. Germline V lookup: CDR1 SGHTA, CDR2 FQGNSA.

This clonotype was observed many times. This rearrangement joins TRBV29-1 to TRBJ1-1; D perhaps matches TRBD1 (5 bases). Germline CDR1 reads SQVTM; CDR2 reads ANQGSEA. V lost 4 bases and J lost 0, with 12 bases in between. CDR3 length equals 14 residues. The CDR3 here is CSVVRGSMNTEAFF. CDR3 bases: TGCAGCGTTGTGAGGGGCAGCATGAACACTGAAGCTTTCTTT. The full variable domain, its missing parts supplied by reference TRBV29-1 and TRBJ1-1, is SAVISQKPSRDICQRGTSLTIQCQVDSQVTMMFWYRQQPGQSLTLIATANQGSEATYESGFVIDKFPISRPNLTFSTLTVSNMSPEDSSIYLCSVVRGSMNTEAFFGQGTRLTVV.

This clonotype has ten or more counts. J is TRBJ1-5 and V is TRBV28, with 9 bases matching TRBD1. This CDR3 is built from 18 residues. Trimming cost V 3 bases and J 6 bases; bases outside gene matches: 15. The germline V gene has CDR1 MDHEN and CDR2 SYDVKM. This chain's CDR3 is CASSLPHTGGSGGQPQHF. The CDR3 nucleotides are TGTGCCAGCAGTTTGCCCCATACAGGGGGCAGTGGAGGTCAGCCCCAGCATTTT. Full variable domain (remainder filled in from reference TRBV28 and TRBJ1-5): DVKVTQSSRYLVKRTGEKVFLECVQDMDHENMFWYRQDPGLGLRLIYFSYDVKMKEKGDIPEGYSVSREKKERFSLILESASTNQTSMYLCASSLPHTGGSGGQPQHFGDGTRLSIL.

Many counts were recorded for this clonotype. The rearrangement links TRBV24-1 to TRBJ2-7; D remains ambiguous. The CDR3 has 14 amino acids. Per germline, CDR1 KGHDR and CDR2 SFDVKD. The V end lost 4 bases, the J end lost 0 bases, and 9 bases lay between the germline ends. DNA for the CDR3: TGTGCCACCAGTGACGGACGTACCTCCTACGAGCAGTACTTC. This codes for CATSDGRTSYEQYF.

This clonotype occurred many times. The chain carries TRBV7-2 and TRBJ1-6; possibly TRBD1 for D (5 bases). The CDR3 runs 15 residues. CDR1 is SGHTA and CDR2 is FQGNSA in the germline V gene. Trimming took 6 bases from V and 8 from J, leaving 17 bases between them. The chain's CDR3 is CASSQMGLGDSPLHF. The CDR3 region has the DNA TGTGCCAGCAGTCAAATGGGACTCGGGGATTCACCCCTCCACTTT. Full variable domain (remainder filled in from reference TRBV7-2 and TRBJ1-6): GAGVSQSPSNKVTEKGKDVELRCDPISGHTALYWYRQSLGQGLEFLIYFQGNSAPDKSGLPSDRFSAERTGGSVSTLTIQRTQQEDSAVYLCASSQMGLGDSPLHFGNGTRLTVT.

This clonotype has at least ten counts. The CDR3 protein is CASSPGGTPSATF. The CDR3 DNA follows: TGTGCCAGCAGTCCGGGAGGCACACCTTCCGCCACCTTC. The chain couples TRBV3-1 to TRBJ1-2; D gene unclear. Trimming cost V 6 bases and J 13 bases, with 21 bases left between them. There are 13 residues in the CDR3. Germline V lookup: CDR1 LGHDT, CDR2 YNNKEL (reference sequence). The full variable domain, in which reference TRBV3-1 and TRBJ1-2 provide the parts outside the CDR3, is DTAVSQTPKYLVTQMGNDKSIKCEQNLGHDTMYWYKQDSKKFLKIMFSYNNKELIINETVPNRFSPKSPDKAHLNLHINSLELGDSAVYFCASSPGGTPSATFGSGTRLTVV.

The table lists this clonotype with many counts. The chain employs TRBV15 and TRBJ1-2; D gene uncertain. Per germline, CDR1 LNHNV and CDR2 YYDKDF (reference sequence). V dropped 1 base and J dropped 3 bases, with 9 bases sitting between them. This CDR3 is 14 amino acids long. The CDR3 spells CATSRGAGYYGYTF. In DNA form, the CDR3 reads TGTGCCACCAGCAGAGGCGCAGGCTACTATGGCTACACCTTC.

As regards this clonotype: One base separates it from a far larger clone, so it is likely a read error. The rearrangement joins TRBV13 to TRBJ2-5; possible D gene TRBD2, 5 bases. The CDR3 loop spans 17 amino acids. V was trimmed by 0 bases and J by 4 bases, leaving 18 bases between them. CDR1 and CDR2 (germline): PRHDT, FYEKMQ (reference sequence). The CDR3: CASSLGGPSWSGETQYF. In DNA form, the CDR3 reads TGTGCCAGCAGCTTAGGTGGTCCTAGCTGGAGCGGAGAGACCCAGTACTTC.

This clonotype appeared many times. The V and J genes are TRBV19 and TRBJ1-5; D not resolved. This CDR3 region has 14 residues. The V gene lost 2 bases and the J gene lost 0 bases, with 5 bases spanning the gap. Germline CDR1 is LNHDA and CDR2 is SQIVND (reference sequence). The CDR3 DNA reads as TGTGCCAGTAGTATAAGAAATAGCAATCAGCCCCAGCATTTT. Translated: CASSIRNSNQPQHF.

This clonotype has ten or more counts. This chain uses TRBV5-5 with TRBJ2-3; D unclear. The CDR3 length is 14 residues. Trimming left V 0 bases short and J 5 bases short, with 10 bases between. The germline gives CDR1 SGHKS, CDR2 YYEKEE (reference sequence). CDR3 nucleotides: TGTGCCAGCAGCTTGGGGGTAGCAGAAGATACGCAGTATTTT. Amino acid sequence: CASSLGVAEDTQYF.

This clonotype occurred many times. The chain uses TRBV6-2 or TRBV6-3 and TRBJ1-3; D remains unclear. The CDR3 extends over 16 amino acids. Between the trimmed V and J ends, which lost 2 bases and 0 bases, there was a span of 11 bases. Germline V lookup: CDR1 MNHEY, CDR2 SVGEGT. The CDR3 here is CASSYSSFASGNTIYF. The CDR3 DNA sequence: TGTGCCAGCAGTTACAGTAGCTTCGCCTCTGGAAACACCATATATTTT.

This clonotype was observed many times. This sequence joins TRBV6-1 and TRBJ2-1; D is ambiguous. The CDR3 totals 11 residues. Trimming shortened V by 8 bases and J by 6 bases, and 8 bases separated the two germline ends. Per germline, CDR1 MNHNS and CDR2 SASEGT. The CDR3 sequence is CASSAVNEQFF. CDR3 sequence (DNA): TGTGCCAGCTCGGCGGTCAATGAGCAGTTCTTC.

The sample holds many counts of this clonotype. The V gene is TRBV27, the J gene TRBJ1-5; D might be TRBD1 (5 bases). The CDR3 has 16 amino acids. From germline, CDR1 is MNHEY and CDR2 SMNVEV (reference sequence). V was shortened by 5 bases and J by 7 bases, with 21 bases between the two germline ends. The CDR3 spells CASSRTGTRTAQPQHF. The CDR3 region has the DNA TGTGCCAGCAGTAGGACCGGGACCAGGACGGCCCAGCCCCAGCATTTT.